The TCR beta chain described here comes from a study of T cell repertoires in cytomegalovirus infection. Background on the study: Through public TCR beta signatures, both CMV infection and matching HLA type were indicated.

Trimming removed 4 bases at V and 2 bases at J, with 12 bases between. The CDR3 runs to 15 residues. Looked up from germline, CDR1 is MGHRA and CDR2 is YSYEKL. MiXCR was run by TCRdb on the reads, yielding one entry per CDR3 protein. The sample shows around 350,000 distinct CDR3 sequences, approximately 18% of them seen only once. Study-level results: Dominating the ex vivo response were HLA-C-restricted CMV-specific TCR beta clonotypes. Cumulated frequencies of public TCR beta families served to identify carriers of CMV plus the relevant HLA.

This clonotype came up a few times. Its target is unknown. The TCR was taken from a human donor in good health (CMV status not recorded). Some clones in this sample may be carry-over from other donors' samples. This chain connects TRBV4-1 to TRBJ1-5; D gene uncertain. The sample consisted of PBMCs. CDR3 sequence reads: CASSLGPGGNQPQHF. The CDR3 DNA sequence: TGCGCCAGCAGCCTAGGGCCGGGAGGCAATCAGCCCCAGCATTTT.